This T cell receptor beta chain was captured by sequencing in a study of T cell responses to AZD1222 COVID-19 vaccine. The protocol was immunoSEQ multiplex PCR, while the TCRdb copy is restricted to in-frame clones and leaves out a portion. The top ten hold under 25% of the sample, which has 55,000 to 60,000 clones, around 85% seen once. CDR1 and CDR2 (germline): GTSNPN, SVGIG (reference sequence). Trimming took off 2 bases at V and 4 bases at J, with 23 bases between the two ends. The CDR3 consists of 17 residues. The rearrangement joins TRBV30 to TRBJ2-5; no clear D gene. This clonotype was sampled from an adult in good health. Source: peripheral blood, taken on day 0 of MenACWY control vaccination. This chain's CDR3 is CAWSKAAVLRYTETQYF. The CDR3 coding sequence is TGTGCCTGGAGTAAGGCGGCAGTGCTTAGGTATACAGAGACCCAGTACTTC.